These T cell receptor beta chains were read from a single sample in a study of PD-1 blockade in classical Hodgkin lymphoma. Libraries were prepared by immunoSEQ multiplex PCR; TCRdb keeps only in-frame clonotypes and omits some of them. The sample shows some 25,000 clones, around three quarters of them seen only once. Sequenced here: peripheral blood mononuclear cells (PBMCs), sampled before the fourth cycle of nivolumab. Source of these receptors: a human donor with classical Hodgkin lymphoma. The CDR3 runs from the conserved cysteine through the conserved F or W. A D gene is named only where the DNA matches it firmly. For some rows the clone size is stated as once, few or many, or as a class when expanded; others skip it.

v_call: TRBV2; d_call: TRBD1; j_call: TRBJ1-6; clone_size: few; cdr3_nt: TGTGCCAGTAGGGACAGGGGTCTGGGTTCACCCCTCCACTTT; cdr3_aa: CASRDRGLGSPLHF
v_call: TRBV10-3; d_call: .; j_call: TRBJ1-1; clone_size: medium-sized; cdr3_nt: TGTGCCATCAGTGAGTCACAGGACCTTAACACTGAAGCTTTCTTT; cdr3_aa: CAISESQDLNTEAFF
v_call: TRBV7-2; d_call: .; j_call: TRBJ2-5; clone_size: .; cdr3_nt: TGTGCCAGCAGCTTTTCCCCGGGAGAGACCCAGTACTTC; cdr3_aa: CASSFSPGETQYF
v_call: TRBV28; d_call: .; j_call: TRBJ1-1; clone_size: .; cdr3_nt: TGTGCCAGCAGTTTTGGGGGGCAGGGCACTGAAGCTTTCTTT; cdr3_aa: CASSFGGQGTEAFF
v_call: TRBV2; d_call: TRBD1; j_call: TRBJ2-7; clone_size: .; cdr3_nt: TGTGCCAGCAGGAGACTGGCGGGACAGGGGTCCTACGAGCAGTACTTC; cdr3_aa: CASRRLAGQGSYEQYF
v_call: TRBV2; d_call: .; j_call: TRBJ1-4; clone_size: .; cdr3_nt: TGTGCCAGCAGTCGGGACGGGCTCCTCAATGAAAAACTGTTTTTT; cdr3_aa: CASSRDGLLNEKLFF
v_call: TRBV28; d_call: .; j_call: TRBJ2-4; clone_size: .; cdr3_nt: TGTGCCAGCTGTGGTCTGGCCAAAAACATTCAGTACTTC; cdr3_aa: CASCGLAKNIQYF
v_call: TRBV27; d_call: .; j_call: TRBJ1-6; clone_size: few; cdr3_nt: TGTGCCAGCAGTTTAATGGGCAGGAGCTCCTATAATTCACCCCTCCACTTT; cdr3_aa: CASSLMGRSSYNSPLHF
v_call: TRBV6-5; d_call: .; j_call: TRBJ1-4; clone_size: .; cdr3_nt: TGTGCCAGCAGTTTGCGGGGGGCTTATGGGGAAAAACTGTTTTTT; cdr3_aa: CASSLRGAYGEKLFF
v_call: TRBV28; d_call: TRBD1; j_call: TRBJ1-1; clone_size: .; cdr3_nt: TGTGCCAGCAGTTCAGAGGGGGCTGGGTACATGAACACTGAAGCTTTCTTT; cdr3_aa: CASSSEGAGYMNTEAFF
v_call: TRBV28; d_call: .; j_call: TRBJ2-7; clone_size: .; cdr3_nt: TGTGCCAGCAGTTTAAGGAGCGAGCAGTACTTC; cdr3_aa: CASSLRSEQYF
v_call: TRBV15; d_call: TRBD1; j_call: TRBJ1-1; clone_size: .; cdr3_nt: TGTGCCACCAGCAGGCCGGACAGGGCGGCTGAAGCTTTCTTT; cdr3_aa: CATSRPDRAAEAFF
v_call: TRBV2; d_call: .; j_call: TRBJ1-1; clone_size: medium-sized; cdr3_nt: TGTGCCAGCAGGCTGAGCAGGGGCGAAGCTTTCTTT; cdr3_aa: CASRLSRGEAFF
v_call: TRBV5-1; d_call: .; j_call: TRBJ1-5; clone_size: few; cdr3_nt: TGCGCCAGCAGCCTTGAGGTAAATCAGCCCCAGCATTTT; cdr3_aa: CASSLEVNQPQHF
v_call: TRBV6-1; d_call: .; j_call: TRBJ1-1; clone_size: once; cdr3_nt: TGTGCCAGCAGTGAACAGGGACATGAAGCTTTCTTT; cdr3_aa: CASSEQGHEAFF
v_call: TRBV7-8; d_call: TRBD2; j_call: TRBJ2-7; clone_size: .; cdr3_nt: TGTGCCAGCAGCTTAGCTGTTGCGGGGGGTAGGTTGGGCGAGCAGTACTTC; cdr3_aa: CASSLAVAGGRLGEQYF
v_call: TRBV29-1; d_call: TRBD2; j_call: TRBJ2-5; clone_size: .; cdr3_nt: TGCAGCGCTGGGGCTAGCGGGGCCTCGGAGACCCAGTACTTC; cdr3_aa: CSAGASGASETQYF
v_call: TRBV6-5; d_call: TRBD1; j_call: TRBJ2-3; clone_size: .; cdr3_nt: TGTGCCAGCAATTATTACGGAGGACAGGGCCTAGATACGCAGTATTTT; cdr3_aa: CASNYYGGQGLDTQYF
v_call: TRBV5-5; d_call: .; j_call: TRBJ1-3; clone_size: .; cdr3_nt: TGTGCCAGCAGCTTGGCGGGTAGTGGAAACACCATATATTTT; cdr3_aa: CASSLAGSGNTIYF
v_call: TRBV2; d_call: TRBD2; j_call: TRBJ2-1; clone_size: .; cdr3_nt: TGTGCCAGCTCTGGGGGGGGAGGGGCCTACAATGAGCAGTTCTTC; cdr3_aa: CASSGGGGAYNEQFF
v_call: TRBV9; d_call: .; j_call: TRBJ1-1; clone_size: many; cdr3_nt: TGTGCCAGCAGCGTCGTGGGGGCTCCCACTGAAGCTTTCTTT; cdr3_aa: CASSVVGAPTEAFF
v_call: TRBV7-2; d_call: .; j_call: TRBJ1-2; clone_size: .; cdr3_nt: TGTGCCAGCAGCTTAGATTCGGCGGCTGGCTACACCTTC; cdr3_aa: CASSLDSAAGYTF
v_call: TRBV28; d_call: .; j_call: TRBJ1-5; clone_size: .; cdr3_nt: TGTGCCAGCAGCCTAACCCCGACTGATCTTTATAGCAATCAGCCCCAGCATTTT; cdr3_aa: CASSLTPTDLYSNQPQHF
v_call: TRBV6-1; d_call: .; j_call: TRBJ1-5; clone_size: few; cdr3_nt: TGTGCCAGCGCCTTTTGGGGGTACAATCAGCCCCAGCATTTT; cdr3_aa: CASAFWGYNQPQHF
v_call: TRBV19; d_call: .; j_call: TRBJ2-5; clone_size: .; cdr3_nt: TGTGCCAGTAGTATATGGGGGGTCCAAGAGACCCAGTACTTC; cdr3_aa: CASSIWGVQETQYF
v_call: TRBV7-2; d_call: .; j_call: TRBJ1-6; clone_size: .; cdr3_nt: TGTGCCAGCAGCTTACCGGGACGGTTCTTTTTTAATTCACCCCTCCACTTT; cdr3_aa: CASSLPGRFFFNSPLHF
v_call: TRBV11-3; d_call: .; j_call: TRBJ2-1; clone_size: .; cdr3_nt: TGTGCCAGCAGCTTAGGACTCCCTGGCAATGAGCAGTTCTTC; cdr3_aa: CASSLGLPGNEQFF
v_call: TRBV11-2; d_call: .; j_call: TRBJ2-3; clone_size: .; cdr3_nt: TGTGCCAGCAGCGGAACTATCGGGTACACAGATACGCAGTATTTT; cdr3_aa: CASSGTIGYTDTQYF
v_call: TRBV23-1; d_call: .; j_call: TRBJ1-1; clone_size: medium-sized; cdr3_nt: TGCGCCAGCAGACCCTTCGGGGTTAGGAACACTGAAGCTTTCTTT; cdr3_aa: CASRPFGVRNTEAFF
v_call: TRBV4-2; d_call: .; j_call: TRBJ1-4; clone_size: .; cdr3_nt: TGTGCCAGCAGCCAAGTCGGCGGACCGGGGGAAAAACTGTTTTTT; cdr3_aa: CASSQVGGPGEKLFF
v_call: TRBV19; d_call: .; j_call: TRBJ1-4; clone_size: .; cdr3_nt: TGTGCCAGTAGTTACCAGGTTAATGAAAAACTGTTTTTT; cdr3_aa: CASSYQVNEKLFF
v_call: TRBV5-1; d_call: .; j_call: TRBJ1-6; clone_size: .; cdr3_nt: TGCGCCAGCAGCTTGGAATGGGGTCCTAATTCACCCCTCCACTTT; cdr3_aa: CASSLEWGPNSPLHF
v_call: TRBV6-5; d_call: .; j_call: TRBJ1-6; clone_size: .; cdr3_nt: TGTGCCAGCAGGTCCAGCTCCTATAATTCACCCCTCCACTTT; cdr3_aa: CASRSSSYNSPLHF
v_call: TRBV6-6; d_call: .; j_call: TRBJ2-7; clone_size: .; cdr3_nt: TGTGCCAGCAGAGGGACGCGGGACAGCCTTTACGAGCAGTACTTC; cdr3_aa: CASRGTRDSLYEQYF
v_call: TRBV5-5; d_call: .; j_call: TRBJ2-4; clone_size: .; cdr3_nt: TGTGCCAGCAGCTTTAAAGCAGGGGAGACAACCAAAAACATTCAGTACTTC; cdr3_aa: CASSFKAGETTKNIQYF
v_call: TRBV29-1; d_call: .; j_call: TRBJ2-5; clone_size: once; cdr3_nt: TGCAGCACAGCTCACGTTCCGGGACAGCGGGGGGAGACCCAGTACTTC; cdr3_aa: CSTAHVPGQRGETQYF
v_call: TRBV28; d_call: .; j_call: TRBJ1-2; clone_size: .; cdr3_nt: TGTGCCAGCAGTTCGGTTAACTATGGCTACACCTTC; cdr3_aa: CASSSVNYGYTF